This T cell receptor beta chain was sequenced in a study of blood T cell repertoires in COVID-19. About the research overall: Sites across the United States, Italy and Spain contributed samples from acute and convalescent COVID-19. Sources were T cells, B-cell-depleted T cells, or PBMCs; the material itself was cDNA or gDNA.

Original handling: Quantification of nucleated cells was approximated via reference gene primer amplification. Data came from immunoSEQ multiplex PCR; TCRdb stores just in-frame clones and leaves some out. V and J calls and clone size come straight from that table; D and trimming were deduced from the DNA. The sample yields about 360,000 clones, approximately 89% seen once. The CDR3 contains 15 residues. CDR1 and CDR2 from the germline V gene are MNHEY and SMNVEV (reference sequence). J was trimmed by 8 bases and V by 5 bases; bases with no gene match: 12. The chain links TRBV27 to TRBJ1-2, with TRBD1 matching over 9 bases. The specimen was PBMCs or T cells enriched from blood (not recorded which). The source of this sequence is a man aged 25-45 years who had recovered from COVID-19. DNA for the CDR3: TGTGCCAGCAGTCCCAAAGCCGGGACAGGGTTCGGCTACACCTTC. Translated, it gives CASSPKAGTGFGYTF.